The 24 T cell receptor beta chains given below trace back to one sample, sequenced in a study of cytomegalovirus exposure and HLA in healthy donors. In the PCR, 60 Vbeta and 13 Jbeta primers were used. Generated by immunoSEQ multiplex PCR, the TCRdb table keeps only in-frame clones and is missing some. The table shows approximately 80,000 clones, with around 68% occurring only once. The sequenced material came from PBMCs. These receptors all stem from a woman in her thirties or forties in good health and CMV-seropositive.

J is TRBJ1-2 and V is TRBV7-9; D perhaps matches TRBD1 (6 bases). With 0 bases removed from V and 6 bases from J, the gap between germline ends came to 14 bases. Germline CDR1 and CDR2: SEHNR and FQNEAQ (reference sequence). This CDR3 contains 15 residues. CDR3 coding DNA: TGTGCCAGCAGCTTAGCGTCAGGGGAAGGGAATGGCTACACCTTC. Its translation is CASSLASGEGNGYTF. The entire variable domain, with the rest obtained from reference TRBV7-9 and TRBJ1-2, is as follows: DTGVSQNPRHKITKRGQNVTFRCDPISEHNRLYWYRQTLGQGPEFLTYFQNEAQLEKSRLLSDRFSAERPKGSFSTLEIQRTEQGDSAMYLCASSLASGEGNGYTFGSGTRLTVV.

This clone appeared a few times. The chain combines TRBV7-8 with TRBJ2-2, with TRBD2 matching 8 bases. CDR3 size: 16 residues. The V gene end was trimmed by 0 bases and the J gene end by 5 bases; junction bases not matched to a gene: 5. Germline V gene sequence: CDR1 SGHVS, CDR2 FQNEAQ. The CDR3, as DNA: TGTGCCAGCAGCTTAGCGGTGTCTAGCGGGACCGGGGAGCTGTTTTTT. Protein product: CASSLAVSSGTGELFF.

The chain recombines TRBV28 with TRBJ1-6; D uncertain. V lost 7 bases and J lost 9, with 13 bases in between. Looked up from germline, CDR1 is MDHEN and CDR2 is SYDVKM. The CDR3 extends over 13 amino acids. The CDR3, as DNA: TGTGCCAGCACCGAGTCGGAGGGTTCACCCCTCCACTTT. Translation gives CASTESEGSPLHF.

The table lists this clone with a few counts. The V call is TRBV4-1, the J call TRBJ2-7; 8 bases agree with TRBD1. The germline V gene encodes CDR1 MGHRA and CDR2 YSYEKL. The CDR3 loop spans 16 amino acids. Trimming cost V 4 bases and J 6 bases; bases outside gene matches: 14. The CDR3 sequence is CASSLQFPGQESEQYF. The CDR3 DNA follows: TGCGCCAGCAGCCTCCAATTTCCGGGACAGGAGTCCGAGCAGTACTTC.

This rearrangement joins TRBV2 to TRBJ2-5; 8 bases line up with TRBD1. The DNA end lines up better with TRBJ2-7; the J call may be wrong. The germline V gene has CDR1 SNHLY and CDR2 FYNNEI. CDR3 size: 15 residues. The CDR3 nucleotides are TGTGCCAGCAGTCCGGGACAGGCTCTATCCTACGAGCAGTACTTC. This gives the protein CASSPGQALSYEQYF.

The chain recombines TRBV7-2 with TRBJ2-5; TRBD2 is a possible D gene (6 bases). Trimming took off 5 bases at V and 0 bases at J, with 19 bases between the two ends. CDR3 size: 17 residues. CDR1 is SGHTA, CDR2 FQGNSA, per germline. CDR3 in DNA: TGTGCCAGCAGCCTCAAAAGCGGGCGTTGGTACCAAGAGACCCAGTACTTC. It yields the protein CASSLKSGRWYQETQYF.

This chain connects TRBV7-9 to TRBJ2-3; 13 bases match TRBD2. This CDR3 has 16 residues. Germline lookup yields CDR1 SEHNR and CDR2 FQNEAQ (reference sequence). Trimming took 5 bases from V and 2 from J; bases not matched to a gene: 4. The CDR3 is CASSRTSGSVTDTQYF. CDR3 DNA sequence: TGTGCCAGCAGCAGGACTAGCGGGAGTGTCACAGATACGCAGTATTTT.

The chain recombines TRBV4-3 with TRBJ1-2, with TRBD1 matching 7 bases. Germline assignment: CDR1 LGHNA and CDR2 YSLEER. Trimming removed 1 base from V and 8 bases from J; junction bases left unmatched: 4. This CDR3 spans 13 amino acids. The CDR3 DNA reads TGCGCCAGCAGCCAAGTGTCAGGGGGAGGCTACACCTTC. Translated: CASSQVSGGGYTF.

This clone showed up just a few times. The V gene is TRBV25-1, the J gene TRBJ2-7; TRBD2 matches at 12 bases. V shed 1 base and J 3 bases; nucleotides not matched to a gene: 7. The CDR3 consists of 17 residues. Germline lookup yields CDR1 MGHDK and CDR2 SYGVNS. The CDR3 loop reads CASSEFRPSGRDYEQYF. For the CDR3, the DNA is TGTGCCAGCAGTGAATTTAGGCCTAGCGGGAGGGACTACGAGCAGTACTTC.

The chain uses TRBV6-1 and TRBJ2-1, with no clear D. Germline CDR1 and CDR2: MNHNS and SASEGT. The germline V and J ends were trimmed by 4 bases and 8 bases, with 12 bases remaining between them. The CDR3 is made up of 13 amino acids. CDR3 bases: TGTGCCAGCAGTGGAGACATTTACTATGAGCAGTTCTTC. Its translation: CASSGDIYYEQFF.

The chain uses TRBV10-3 and TRBJ1-3; D may be TRBD1 (6 bases). This CDR3 spans 12 amino acids. Germline loops: CDR1 ENHRY, CDR2 SYGVKD. The ends were cut back, 4 bases at V and 9 bases at J, with 10 bases in the middle. The CDR3 nucleotides are TGTGCCATCAGTGTGCACAGGGTCACCATATATTTT. It specifies CAISVHRVTIYF.

This clone was seen more than once but under ten times. This sequence joins TRBV27 and TRBJ2-1, with 9 bases aligning to TRBD2. This CDR3 region has 12 residues. The V gene's germline CDR1 is MNHEY and CDR2 SMNVEV (reference sequence). V shed 6 bases and J 7 bases; nucleotides not matched to a gene: 1. This CDR3 is CASRAGGNEQFF. The CDR3 DNA is TGTGCCAGCAGGGCGGGGGGGAATGAGCAGTTCTTC.

This clone showed up just a few times. This rearrangement joins TRBV2 to TRBJ1-5; a possible D gene is TRBD1 (5 bases). This CDR3 is built from 19 residues. Trimming removed 8 bases from V and 2 bases from J, with 28 bases in between. From germline, CDR1 is SNHLY and CDR2 FYNNEI. The CDR3: CASPTYGAWVLSGNQPQHF. The CDR3, as DNA: TGTGCCAGCCCCACGTATGGGGCCTGGGTTTTATCGGGCAATCAGCCCCAGCATTTT.

The V call is TRBV5-1, the J call TRBJ2-1; 7 bases are a match to TRBD2. The V and J ends lost 4 bases and 9 bases, in that order; junction bases with no gene match: 13. Per the germline V gene, CDR1 is SGHRS and CDR2 is YFSETQ. The CDR3 covers 15 residues. The CDR3 sequence: CASSISPSGGGEQFF. The DNA of the CDR3 is TGCGCCAGCAGCATAAGTCCTAGCGGCGGCGGTGAGCAGTTCTTC.

This clone has only a few counts. The V and J genes are TRBV18 and TRBJ1-1; D is perhaps TRBD1 (5 bases). The V gene lost 8 bases and the J gene lost 8 bases, with 12 bases spanning the gap. Germline assignment: CDR1 KGHSH and CDR2 LQKENI. This CDR3 spans 11 amino acids. The DNA for the CDR3 is TGTGCCAGCGGAGGAGGGGCAGAAGCTTTCTTT. It codes for CASGGGAEAFF.

The rearrangement uses TRBV11-1 and TRBJ1-1; 7 nucleotides line up with TRBD1. Germline lookup yields CDR1 SGHAT and CDR2 FQDESV (reference sequence). This CDR3 has 16 amino acids. V lost 4 bases and J lost 0; bases outside the gene matches: 8. As DNA, the CDR3 is TGTGCCAGCAGCTCGGGATCGGGACAGATGAACACTGAAGCTTTCTTT. Translated: CASSSGSGQMNTEAFF.

This chain links TRBV13 with TRBJ2-7; 9 bases align to TRBD1. The CDR3 spans 15 residues. Losses at the gene ends were 6 bases for V and 0 bases for J; bases not matched to a gene: 6. Germline V gene sequence: CDR1 PRHDT, CDR2 FYEKMQ (reference sequence). CDR3 DNA sequence: TGTGCCAGCAGACTTAAGGGACAGGGCTCCTACGAGCAGTACTTC. Translation: CASRLKGQGSYEQYF. Together with reference TRBV13 and TRBJ2-7, the CDR3 gives the full variable domain: AAGVIQSPRHLIKEKRETATLKCYPIPRHDTVYWYQQGPGQDPQFLISFYEKMQSDKGSIPDRFSAQQFSDYHSELNMSSLELGDSALYFCASRLKGQGSYEQYFGPGTRLTVT.

The gene calls are TRBV10-3 and TRBJ2-3; D is possibly TRBD2 (7 bases). Trimming stripped 3 bases from V and 0 bases from J, with 10 bases between. Per the germline V gene, CDR1 is ENHRY and CDR2 is SYGVKD. The CDR3 has 15 residues. CDR3 protein: CAISDGGASTDTQYF. The DNA for the CDR3 is TGTGCCATCAGTGATGGGGGGGCTAGCACAGATACGCAGTATTTT.

V is TRBV5-1 and J is TRBJ1-1; weak D call: TRBD1 (5 bases). This CDR3 comprises 14 residues. The V gene lost 0 bases and the J gene lost 1 base, with 7 bases spanning the gap. Germline V gene lookup returns CDR1 SGHRS and CDR2 YFSETQ. The CDR3 here is CASSLEDRNTEAFF. CDR3 coding DNA: TGCGCCAGCAGCTTGGAAGACAGGAACACTGAAGCTTTCTTT. Full variable domain (missing parts from reference TRBV5-1 and TRBJ1-1): KAGVTQTPRYLIKTRGQQVTLSCSPISGHRSVSWYQQTPGQGLQFLFEYFSETQRNKGNFPGRFSGRQFSNSRSEMNVSTLELGDSALYLCASSLEDRNTEAFFGQGTRLTVV.

This rearrangement joins TRBV7-3 to TRBJ2-3; 11 positions agree with TRBD2. V dropped 2 bases and J dropped 5; count of bases not matched to a gene: 15. CDR3 length: 19 residues. Germline assignment: CDR1 SGHTA and CDR2 FQGTGA. The CDR3 DNA is TGTGCCAGCAGCTTATTCCCGGGACTAGCGGAGCAGAGCCTAGATACGCAGTATTTT. Protein: CASSLFPGLAEQSLDTQYF. Combining the CDR3 with reference TRBV7-3 and TRBJ2-3 gives the whole variable domain GAGVSQTPSNKVTEKGKYVELRCDPISGHTALYWYRQSLGQGPEFLIYFQGTGAADDSGLPNDRFFAVRPEGSVSTLKIQRTERGDSAVYLCASSLFPGLAEQSLDTQYFGPGTRLTVL.

This rearrangement joins TRBV7-8 to TRBJ1-2; D possibly corresponds to TRBD1 (5 bases). Trimming pared 0 bases from V and 2 bases from J, leaving 10 bases between. The CDR3 covers 15 residues. The germline V gene has CDR1 SGHVS and CDR2 FQNEAQ. The CDR3 DNA reads as TGTGCCAGCAGCTTAGCGCCACACAGGAACTATGGCTACACCTTC. Translated: CASSLAPHRNYGYTF.

The rearrangement links TRBV27 to TRBJ2-7, with D possibly being TRBD2 (5 bases). V was cut by 5 bases and J by 3 bases, with 11 bases left in between. CDR3 length equals 13 residues. Germline V lookup: CDR1 MNHEY, CDR2 SMNVEV (reference sequence). CDR3 nucleotide sequence: TGTGCCAGCAGTCTTAGCGCCAGCTACGAGCAGTACTTC. This gives the protein CASSLSASYEQYF.

The rearrangement links TRBV9 to TRBJ1-1; 10 bases are shared with TRBD1. There are 13 residues in the CDR3. In germline, CDR1 is SGDLS, CDR2 YYNGEE. J gave up 8 bases and V 4 bases, and 5 bases lay outside the gene matches. Here the CDR3 reads CASSSQGQGEAFF. DNA for the CDR3: TGTGCCAGCAGCTCCCAGGGACAGGGGGAAGCTTTCTTT.

The chain combines TRBV28 with TRBJ2-7; possible D gene TRBD2, 5 bases. Trimming pared 2 bases from V and 5 bases from J, leaving 13 bases between. Germline V lookup: CDR1 MDHEN, CDR2 SYDVKM. The CDR3 is made up of 14 amino acids. CDR3 coding DNA: TGTGCCAGCAGTTTAGATCCTAGCAACGACGAGCAGTACTTC. This translates into CASSLDPSNDEQYF.